The clone carrying this TCR beta chain appeared a few times. The source of the sample is a study of PD-1 blockade in mismatch repair-deficient tumors. Study-level information: Patients had over ten mismatch repair-deficient cancer types and were previously treated and progressing.

Germline V gene sequence: CDR1 MNHNS, CDR2 SASEGT. The junction had 9 bases not matched to a gene; V was cut back by 7 bases and J by 7 bases. The CDR3 runs to 15 residues. The method was immunoSEQ multiplex PCR; TCRdb's version includes in-frame clones alone and lacks a portion of them. The table has some 120,000 clones, 60% to 85% seen once. TCRs were sequenced from a few patients responding to pembrolizumab. The sequence derives from an adult with mismatch repair-deficient cancer. V and J are TRBV6-1 and TRBJ1-5; the match to TRBD1 covers 11 bases. The sequencing used peripheral blood, collected around 60 weeks after starting pembrolizumab. The CDR3 here is CASKNPGQGGQPQHF. The CDR3 DNA reads TGTGCCAGCAAAAATCCGGGACAGGGGGGACAGCCCCAGCATTTT.